Following are 25 T cell receptor beta chains from one sample sequenced in a study of human T cells and chemical hapten exposure. TCRdb reprocessed the RACE reads via MiXCR and lists one record per CDR3 protein. The table has around 300,000 distinct CDR3 sequences, 6% to 8.5% seen once; the top ten hold about 8%. Time point of the sample: patch test 1, 2 weeks after DPC sensitization. Treatment reported: therapeutic diphenylcyclopropenone sensitization with weekly scalp DPC. Sequences were derived from whole blood, sampled in connection with sensitization to the hapten diphenylcyclopropenone (DPC). The receptors originated from a woman aged 18-29 years with alopecia areata. Some clones in this sample may be carry-over from other donors' samples.

This clonotype was recorded at least ten times. This chain uses TRBV13 with TRBJ2-7, with D possibly TRBD2 on 6 matching bases. With 5 bases removed from V and 7 bases from J, the gap between germline ends came to 21 bases. The CDR3 has 15 residues. The germline V gene has CDR1 PRHDT and CDR2 FYEKMQ (reference sequence). Written as DNA, the CDR3 is TGTGCCAGCAGCCCGCGGGACGCGGAGCTGGGGGAGCAGTACTTC. It specifies CASSPRDAELGEQYF.

The table lists this clonotype with many counts. V and J are TRBV20-1 and TRBJ2-3, with 10 positions matching TRBD2. Germline V lookup: CDR1 DFQATT, CDR2 SNEGSKA (reference sequence). This CDR3 has 14 amino acids. V dropped 6 bases and J dropped 4; count of bases not matched to a gene: 7. The CDR3 DNA reads TGCAGTGCGTTAAGCGGGGGGGCGGCAGATACGCAGTATTTT. Translated: CSALSGGAADTQYF.

Ten or more counts support this clonotype. The chain combines TRBV7-9 with TRBJ2-3, with D possibly being TRBD1 or TRBD2 (5 bases each). V was clipped by 5 bases and J by 2 bases, with 20 bases between them. This CDR3 is built from 17 residues. The germline V gene has CDR1 SEHNR and CDR2 FQNEAQ (reference sequence). CDR3 sequence reads: CASSTLNRGLFTDTQYF. CDR3 sequence (DNA): TGTGCCAGCAGCACATTAAATCGGGGCTTATTCACAGATACGCAGTATTTT.

The chain employs TRBV27 and TRBJ1-3; no clear D. CDR3 length equals 9 residues. Trimming shortened V by 9 bases and J by 3 bases, and 0 bases separated the two germline ends. Germline CDR1 and CDR2: MNHEY and SMNVEV (reference sequence). The CDR3 region is CASGNTIYF. The CDR3 bases are TGTGCCAGTGGAAACACCATATATTTT.

The rearrangement links TRBV5-6 to TRBJ2-1, with a tentative D call TRBD1 (6 bases). Trimming took 3 bases from V and 7 from J, leaving 20 bases between them. From germline, CDR1 is SGHDT and CDR2 YYEEEE. The CDR3 consists of 16 residues. The CDR3 nucleotides are TGTGCCAGCAGCTACGGACAGACCAGTCGTGCGAATGAGCAGTTCTTC. Its translation is CASSYGQTSRANEQFF.

The J gene is TRBJ1-6, the V gene TRBV20-1, with no clear D. Trimming stripped 5 bases from V and 7 bases from J, with 12 bases between. The germline gives CDR1 DFQATT, CDR2 SNEGSKA (reference sequence). There are 13 residues in the CDR3. This CDR3 is CSAHSPENSPLHF. The DNA of the CDR3 is TGCAGTGCTCACTCCCCGGAGAATTCACCCCTCCACTTT.

At least ten counts were recorded for this clonotype. The genes are TRBV5-1 and TRBJ1-2; D is perhaps TRBD1 (5 bases). The V end was cut by 3 bases, the J end by 3 bases, with 30 bases between. The CDR3 totals 20 residues. The V gene's germline CDR1 is SGHRS and CDR2 YFSETQ. CDR3 sequence reads: CASSYKTAASSAGLYYGYTF. CDR3 nucleotides: TGCGCCAGCAGCTACAAGACAGCGGCCAGCTCCGCAGGGCTCTACTATGGCTACACCTTC.

This clonotype was found many times. The chain couples TRBV20-1 to TRBJ1-2; 11 bases map to TRBD1. The germline V gene has CDR1 DFQATT and CDR2 SNEGSKA (reference sequence). V shed 2 bases and J 7 bases; nucleotides not matched to a gene: 6. The CDR3 has 14 amino acids. DNA for the CDR3: TGCAGTGCTAGACAAGGACAGGGGGCTTTTGGCTACACCTTC. It translates to CSARQGQGAFGYTF.

This rearrangement joins TRBV24-1 to TRBJ2-3; 9 bases agree with TRBD2. The V and J ends lost 5 bases and 3 bases, in that order; junction bases with no gene match: 8. The germline gives CDR1 KGHDR, CDR2 SFDVKD. The CDR3 spans 16 residues. The CDR3 region has the DNA TGTGCCACCAGTGGTCCGCCTAGCGGGGCGACAGATACGCAGTATTTT. Its protein is CATSGPPSGATDTQYF.

The chain joins TRBV4-3 to TRBJ2-7; D gene ambiguous. With 0 bases removed from V and 9 bases from J, the gap between germline ends came to 9 bases. CDR1 is LGHNA and CDR2 is YSLEER in the germline V gene. CDR3 length equals 12 residues. In DNA, the CDR3 is TGCGCCAGCAGCCAAGATCTTCAGAGGCAGTACTTC. Encoded protein: CASSQDLQRQYF.

The rearrangement links TRBV7-2 to TRBJ2-1; 8 nucleotides line up with TRBD2. Germline loops: CDR1 SGHTA, CDR2 FQGNSA. This CDR3 region has 13 residues. Trimming cost V 8 bases and J 6 bases; bases outside gene matches: 6. CDR3 sequence (DNA): TGTGCCAGCGGAGAGGGACTAGTCAATGAGCAGTTCTTC. Translating it yields CASGEGLVNEQFF.

This clonotype has at least ten counts. The chain carries TRBV10-3 and TRBJ2-3; D possibly corresponds to TRBD1 (5 bases). Trimming left V 0 bases short and J 7 bases short, with 8 bases between. The CDR3 covers 13 residues. Germline V lookup: CDR1 ENHRY, CDR2 SYGVKD. The DNA of the CDR3 is TGTGCCATCAGTGAGTCACAGGTATATACGCAGTATTTT. Translated, it gives CAISESQVYTQYF.

This clonotype has at least ten counts. The gene calls are TRBV2 and TRBJ2-1, with 12 bases fitting TRBD2. There are 18 residues in the CDR3. CDR1 and CDR2 (germline): SNHLY, FYNNEI. V was clipped by 10 bases and J by 2 bases; unmatched bases: 15. Here the CDR3 DNA reads TGTGCCACTCCGTCACTAGCGGGGGGCCAAGTCCCCTACAATGAGCAGTTCTTC. The encoded protein is CATPSLAGGQVPYNEQFF.

This clonotype was counted ten times or more. The chain couples TRBV6-1 to TRBJ2-6, with D possibly being TRBD1 (5 bases). Deletions cut 7 bases from V and 4 bases from J, with 17 bases between. This CDR3 comprises 16 residues. The V gene's germline CDR1 is MNHNS and CDR2 SASEGT. The CDR3 reads CASTWTMVPGANVLTF. CDR3 DNA sequence: TGTGCCAGCACGTGGACAATGGTCCCCGGGGCCAACGTCCTGACTTTC.

The chain carries TRBV9 and TRBJ2-7; TRBD2 is a possible D gene (5 bases). The length of the CDR3 is 16 residues. With 4 bases removed from V and 2 bases from J, the gap between germline ends came to 19 bases. Germline CDR1 and CDR2: SGDLS and YYNGEE. This CDR3 is CASSSPEGYEPYEQYF. The CDR3 region has the DNA TGTGCCAGCAGCTCACCCGAGGGTTATGAACCCTACGAGCAGTACTTC. The variable domain in full, with the rest retrieved from reference TRBV9 and TRBJ2-7, is DSGVTQTPKHLITATGQRVTLRCSPRSGDLSVYWYQQSLDQGLQFLIQYYNGEERAKGNILERFSAQQFPDLHSELNLSSLELGDSALYFCASSSPEGYEPYEQYFGPGTRLTVT.

The V gene is TRBV5-1, the J gene TRBJ2-3; 7 bases match TRBD1. Germline V gene data show CDR1 as SGHRS and CDR2 as YFSETQ. The CDR3 runs 14 residues. V lost 4 bases to trimming and J lost 2 bases; unmatched junction nucleotides: 4. The CDR3 sequence: CASSTGQDTDTQYF. CDR3 coding DNA: TGCGCCAGCAGCACAGGACAGGACACAGATACGCAGTATTTT.

This clonotype has ten or more counts. V is TRBV20-1 and J is TRBJ2-7, with D possibly being TRBD1 (8 bases). V lost 6 bases to trimming and J lost 9 bases, with 21 bases between them. Germline assignment: CDR1 DFQATT and CDR2 SNEGSKA (reference sequence). The length of the CDR3 is 13 residues. The DNA for the CDR3 is TGCAGTGCCCGGGAGGCAGGGGGCTTTACGCAGTACTTC. The encoded protein is CSAREAGGFTQYF.

Many counts were recorded for this clonotype. This chain joins TRBV18 and TRBJ2-4; D is perhaps TRBD1 (6 bases). The CDR3 has 13 residues. Per the germline V gene, CDR1 is KGHSH and CDR2 is LQKENI. With 4 bases removed from V and 7 bases from J, the gap between germline ends came to 11 bases. Here the CDR3 DNA reads TGTGCCAGCTCACTACAGGGACGGAACATTCAGTACTTC. Translation: CASSLQGRNIQYF.

J is TRBJ2-7 and V is TRBV25-1; 7 bases fit TRBD1. With V trimmed by 4 bases and J by 5 bases, 23 bases remained unmatched. CDR3 length: 19 residues. The germline gives CDR1 MGHDK, CDR2 SYGVNS. CDR3 residues: CASSGRRQGDIHFRDEQYF. In DNA form, the CDR3 reads TGTGCCAGCAGTGGGCGCCGACAGGGCGATATACATTTTCGAGACGAGCAGTACTTC.

This clonotype was counted between two and nine times. V gene TRBV6-1 combines with J gene TRBJ1-2; perhaps TRBD1 as D (5 bases). V lost 5 bases, J lost 0 bases, and 22 bases lay in between. The CDR3 has 18 amino acids. CDR1 MNHNS and CDR2 SASEGT come from the germline V gene. CDR3 in DNA: TGTGCCAGCAGTCCCCTTCAGGGCAGCGGGGAGTCTAACTATGGCTACACCTTC. This sequence encodes CASSPLQGSGESNYGYTF.

V gene TRBV14 combines with J gene TRBJ2-3; D unclear. This CDR3 comprises 14 residues. Trimming left V 3 bases short and J 2 bases short, with 9 bases between. Germline V gene lookup returns CDR1 SGHDN and CDR2 FVKESK. The chain's CDR3 is CASSHRQPTDTQYF. CDR3 nucleotide sequence: TGTGCCAGCAGCCACAGACAACCCACAGATACGCAGTATTTT.

This clonotype has just a few counts. The rearrangement uses TRBV20-1 and TRBJ2-3; 7 bases match TRBD2. With V trimmed by 4 bases and J by 5 bases, 6 bases remained unmatched. Germline CDR1 DFQATT, CDR2 SNEGSKA (reference sequence). The CDR3 has 13 residues. The CDR3 sequence is CSATSGVGDTQYF. DNA of the CDR3: TGCAGTGCTACCAGCGGGGTAGGAGATACGCAGTATTTT.

In this sample, this clonotype turned up many times. The rearrangement joins TRBV4-3 to TRBJ2-7, with D perhaps matching TRBD1 or TRBD2 (6 bases each). The CDR3 is 16 amino acids. The germline gives CDR1 LGHNA, CDR2 YSLEER. With 0 bases removed from V and 3 bases from J, the gap between germline ends came to 15 bases. The chain's CDR3 is CASSQDFRGPIYEQYF. The CDR3 nucleotides are TGCGCCAGCAGCCAAGATTTTCGGGGGCCGATCTACGAGCAGTACTTC.

This clonotype has ten or more counts. The chain recombines TRBV29-1 with TRBJ1-2; D is unclear. Germline V CDR1 and CDR2: SQVTM, ANQGSEA. V was shortened by 3 bases and J by 8 bases, with 13 bases between the two germline ends. The CDR3 has 12 residues. In DNA form, the CDR3 reads TGCAGCGTTGAGTTCCAGGCGAACGGCTACACCTTC. Protein sequence: CSVEFQANGYTF.

This clonotype was recorded at least ten times. V gene TRBV10-3 combines with J gene TRBJ2-1; 7 positions agree with TRBD2. This CDR3 has 17 residues. With 3 bases clipped from V and 0 bases from J, the junction kept 8 bases outside the gene matches. Germline assignment: CDR1 ENHRY and CDR2 SYGVKD. DNA of the CDR3: TGTGCCATCAGTGACCCTCCACTAGCGTACTCCTACAATGAGCAGTTCTTC. This sequence encodes CAISDPPLAYSYNEQFF.